These 6 T cell receptor beta chains were all obtained from the same sample, sequenced in a study of T cells expressing NK-cell markers. TCRdb reprocessed the 5' RACE reads; each CDR3 protein has one entry and no DNA is given. The sample totals roughly 420,000 distinct CDR3 sequences. The sequenced sample consisted of blood T cells: a sorted CD56 or NKG2C T cell subset, CD4+ or CD8+ T cells, or bulk PBMC T cells (not recorded which). The receptors originated from a woman between 18 and 75 years old in good health.

The CDR3 here is CASSYPGRMNTEAFF. V usage is TRBV3-1 and J usage is TRBJ1-1; TCRdb picks TRBD1, but there is no DNA to check that call. The length of the CDR3 is 15 residues. Per germline, CDR1 LGHDT and CDR2 YNNKEL (reference sequence).

J is TRBJ2-1 and V is TRBV7-9; TCRdb outputs TRBD1, but without DNA this stays unchecked. From germline, CDR1 is SEHNR and CDR2 FQNEAQ (reference sequence). The length of the CDR3 is 15 residues. The CDR3 sequence: CASSPFGGLYNEQFF.

V is TRBV6-5 and J is TRBJ2-2; TCRdb's D gene call, TRBD1, goes unchecked for lack of DNA. There are 16 residues in the CDR3. Germline V lookup: CDR1 MNHEY, CDR2 SVGAGI. This chain's CDR3 is CASSYQTALNTGELFF.

The CDR3 is CASGLVLSGRTDTQYF. J is TRBJ2-3 and V is TRBV12-5; TCRdb lists TRBD2, though no DNA is available to test this call. The CDR3 length is 16 residues. The germline V gene encodes CDR1 LGHNT and CDR2 FRNRAP. The variable domain in full, with the rest retrieved from reference TRBV12-5 and TRBJ2-3, is DARVTQTPRHKVTEMGQEVTMRCQPILGHNTVFWYRQTMMQGLELLAYFRNRAPLDDSGMPKDRFSAEMPDATLATLKIQPSEPRDSAVYFCASGLVLSGRTDTQYFGPGTRLTVL.

The chain combines TRBV18 with TRBJ2-7; TCRdb reports TRBD2, a call that lacks DNA to check it against. Germline V CDR1 and CDR2: KGHSH, LQKENI. This CDR3 spans 17 amino acids. The CDR3: CASSPWLAGASSYEQYF. The full variable domain, with the rest looked up from reference TRBV18 and TRBJ2-7, is NAGVMQNPRHLVRRRGQEARLRCSPMKGHSHVYWYRQLPEEGLKFMVYLQKENIIDESGMPKERFSAEFPKEGPSILRIQQVVRGDSAAYFCASSPWLAGASSYEQYFGPGTRLTVT.

The chain recombines TRBV12-3 or TRBV12-4 with TRBJ2-1; TCRdb names TRBD1, which stays unverified in the absence of DNA. CDR3 length: 15 residues. CDR3 region: CASDSPRAWADEQFF.